This TCR beta chain was captured in a study of T cell repertoires in cytomegalovirus infection. TCRdb recomputed calls from the reads with MiXCR, one row per CDR3 protein. The data show 680,000 or so distinct CDR3 sequences, roughly 36% seen once. V trimming: 3 bases; J trimming: 6 bases; junction bases outside the gene matches: 3. This CDR3 region has 14 residues. Per the germline V gene, CDR1 is MNHNS and CDR2 is SASEGT. The chain links TRBV6-1 to TRBJ2-4, with TRBD1 matching over 9 bases. The clonotype comes from a human donor in good health (CMV status not recorded). Some clones in this sample may be carry-over from other donors' samples. Sequenced sample: PBMCs. CDR3 sequence: CASSEDRGVNIQYF. In DNA form, the CDR3 reads TGTGCCAGCAGTGAGGACAGGGGAGTAAACATTCAGTACTTC.